The 14 T cell receptor beta chains presented below share a single source sample, sequenced in a study of blood T cell repertoires in COVID-19. Clones were read by immunoSEQ multiplex PCR, and TCRdb kept only the in-frame ones, dropping some. The sample includes about 250,000 clones, about 91% of them seen just once. Sequencing used peripheral blood. The receptors come from a woman aged 25-40 years with COVID-19, enrolled during active disease.

V usage is TRBV6-6 and J usage is TRBJ2-5; the D gene is possibly TRBD1 (5 bases). This CDR3 is 13 amino acids long. Per germline, CDR1 MNHNY and CDR2 SVGAGI (reference sequence). Trimming removed 4 bases at V and 5 bases at J, with 11 bases between. CDR3 sequence: CASSWDNRETQYF. The CDR3 bases are TGTGCCAGCAGTTGGGATAACAGGGAGACCCAGTACTTC.

The genes are TRBV7-9 and TRBJ1-2; possible D gene TRBD1, 6 bases. V lost 1 base and J lost 8, with 17 bases in between. The CDR3 contains 15 residues. Germline CDR1 reads SEHNR; CDR2 reads FQNEAQ (reference sequence). The CDR3 DNA follows: TGTGCCAGCAGCTTAGGGAACAGGGACCGGTGGGGCTACACCTTC. It is translated as CASSLGNRDRWGYTF.

This CDR3 reads CASSARDRELFF. The CDR3 DNA is TGTGCCAGCAGCGCCCGGGACAGGGAACTGTTTTTT. The rearrangement joins TRBV9 to TRBJ1-4; 9 bases align to TRBD1. The V and J ends lost 3 bases and 12 bases, in that order; junction bases with no gene match: 3. CDR1 is SGDLS, CDR2 YYNGEE, per germline. The CDR3 is made up of 12 amino acids.

This chain uses TRBV6-5 with TRBJ1-2; no clear D gene. Germline CDR1 reads MNHEY; CDR2 reads SVGAGI. Between the trimmed V and J ends, which lost 5 bases and 1 base, there was a span of 14 bases. This CDR3 region has 15 residues. DNA of the CDR3: TGTGCCAGCAGTCGTGTGGGAGCCAATAACTATGGCTACACCTTC. This encodes CASSRVGANNYGYTF.

The genes are TRBV14 and TRBJ2-5; 8 bases match TRBD1. The CDR3 spans 15 residues. V was pared by 2 bases and J by 4 bases, with 6 bases of the junction left unmatched. Germline CDR1 SGHDN, CDR2 FVKESK. CDR3 nucleotides: TGTGCCAGCAGCCAAACGGGGCAGGGGGCAGAGACCCAGTACTTC. Encoded protein: CASSQTGQGAETQYF.

This chain links TRBV7-2 with TRBJ1-2; 9 positions match TRBD1. Germline V CDR1 and CDR2: SGHTA, FQGNSA. The CDR3 contains 16 residues. After removal of 1 base from V and 6 bases from J, the junction contained 9 bases not matched to a gene. DNA of the CDR3: TGTGCCAGCAGCTTAGGGGGACAGGGAGGCGTTAATGGCTACACCTTC. Amino acid sequence: CASSLGGQGGVNGYTF.

The genes are TRBV10-3 and TRBJ2-5, with D tentatively TRBD2 (6 bases). There are 18 residues in the CDR3. The V gene lost 0 bases and the J gene lost 2 bases, with 19 bases spanning the gap. The germline CDR1 and CDR2 sequences are ENHRY and SYGVKD. The CDR3 reads CAISESTPSTSPQETQYF. The CDR3 DNA reads as TGTGCCATCAGTGAGTCGACCCCCTCGACTAGTCCTCAAGAGACCCAGTACTTC.

This sequence joins TRBV19 and TRBJ2-1, with 11 positions matching TRBD2. CDR1 is LNHDA, CDR2 SQIVND, per germline (reference sequence). The trim removed 3 bases at V and 7 bases at J, leaving 8 bases unmatched. This CDR3 comprises 16 residues. CDR3 loop: CASSIHSGGAWNEQFF. CDR3 nucleotide sequence: TGTGCCAGTAGTATTCATAGCGGGGGGGCTTGGAATGAGCAGTTCTTC. Looking up the rest from reference TRBV19 and TRBJ2-1 gives the full variable domain: DGGITQSPKYLFRKEGQNVTLSCEQNLNHDAMYWYRQDPGQGLRLIYYSQIVNDFQKGDIAEGYSVSREKKESFPLTVTSAQKNPTAFYLCASSIHSGGAWNEQFFGPGTRLTVL.

The chain couples TRBV7-6 to TRBJ2-7, with 8 bases that match TRBD1. V lost 2 bases to trimming and J lost 5 bases; unmatched junction nucleotides: 11. Germline V CDR1 and CDR2: SGHVS, FNYEAQ. The CDR3 consists of 16 residues. The CDR3 region has the DNA TGTGCCAGCAGCTTAAGGCCCCCGGACAGGGTCAACGAGCAGTACTTC. Its translation is CASSLRPPDRVNEQYF.

The chain is built from TRBV7-9 and TRBJ2-5, with 12 nucleotides matching TRBD1. The germline gives CDR1 SEHNR, CDR2 FQNEAQ (reference sequence). The CDR3 contains 16 residues. J gave up 5 bases and V 4 bases, and 8 bases lay outside the gene matches. The CDR3 protein is CASSSRRGTGGETQYF. In DNA form, the CDR3 reads TGTGCCAGCAGCTCCCGTCGGGGGACAGGGGGCGAGACCCAGTACTTC.

V gene TRBV2 combines with J gene TRBJ1-5, with D possibly being TRBD1 (6 bases). The V end lost 8 bases, the J end lost 5 bases, and 16 bases lay between the germline ends. CDR3 length equals 14 residues. Per the germline V gene, CDR1 is SNHLY and CDR2 is FYNNEI. CDR3: CASGGDRTDQPQHF. The CDR3 DNA reads TGTGCCAGCGGGGGAGACAGGACGGATCAGCCCCAGCATTTT.

The chain links TRBV23-1 to TRBJ1-6, with 8 nucleotides matching TRBD1. Being an ORF, TRBV23-1 has a function that is uncertain. The length of the CDR3 is 14 residues. Losses at the gene ends were 8 bases for V and 9 bases for J; bases not matched to a gene: 9. CDR3 sequence: CASAEDRESSPLHF. The CDR3 region has the DNA TGCGCCAGCGCCGAGGACAGGGAAAGTTCACCCCTCCACTTT.

This clone was recorded once. The chain links TRBV5-1 to TRBJ2-6; D is uncertain. The CDR3 covers 16 residues. Germline V gene data show CDR1 as SGHRS and CDR2 as YFSETQ. The germline V and J ends were trimmed by 2 bases and 0 bases, with 9 bases remaining between them. CDR3 region: CASSFNGGSGANVLTF. CDR3 in DNA: TGCGCCAGCAGCTTCAATGGCGGCTCTGGGGCCAACGTCCTGACTTTC. Supplemented by reference TRBV5-1 and TRBJ2-6, the full variable domain reads KAGVTQTPRYLIKTRGQQVTLSCSPISGHRSVSWYQQTPGQGLQFLFEYFSETQRNKGNFPGRFSGRQFSNSRSEMNVSTLELGDSALYLCASSFNGGSGANVLTFGAGSRLTVL.

This clone was recorded once. One end of the junction fails to match germline, which may point to a read error. V is TRBV28 and J is TRBJ1-5; TRBD1 is a possible D gene (6 bases). CDR3 length: 12 amino acids. Looked up from germline, CDR1 is MDHEN and CDR2 is SYDVKM. The CDR3 nucleotides read TGCGCGGGGGGGCCGGGGGATCAGCCCCAGCATTTT. This sequence encodes CAGGPGDQPQHF.